Following are 16 T cell receptor beta chains from one sample sequenced in a study of T cells expressing NK-cell markers. TCRdb re-called the 5' RACE reads and gives one entry per CDR3 protein, without DNA. This sample's table reports some 390,000 distinct CDR3 sequences. Sequencing used blood T cells: a sorted CD56 or NKG2C T cell subset, CD4+ or CD8+ T cells, or bulk PBMC T cells (not recorded which). The source is a woman in her forties or fifties in good health.

The rearrangement links TRBV27 to TRBJ2-3. Germline V gives CDR1 MNHEY, CDR2 SMNVEV (reference sequence). This CDR3 has 16 amino acids. The chain's CDR3 is CASSSILVESTDTQYF.

The chain carries TRBV11-3 and TRBJ2-1; the D call from TCRdb, TRBD2, cannot be confirmed without DNA. CDR1 and CDR2 from the germline V gene are SGHNT and YENEEA. This CDR3 is built from 16 residues. The CDR3 here is CASSSIAESSYNEQFF.

The J gene is TRBJ2-2, the V gene TRBV7-9; as DNA is missing, the TRBD2 call by TCRdb cannot be tested. The CDR3 is 15 amino acids. CDR1 and CDR2 from the germline V gene are SEHNR and FQNEAQ (reference sequence). CDR3 protein: CASSNLAGGTGELFF.

The chain recombines TRBV7-2 with TRBJ2-7; absent DNA, TCRdb's TRBD1 call cannot be checked. This CDR3 comprises 15 residues. Germline-derived CDR1 and CDR2 are SGHTA and FQGNSA. This CDR3 is CASTRSGQGHYEQYF.

This chain joins TRBV12-3 or TRBV12-4 and TRBJ1-1. The CDR3 contains 14 residues. The CDR3 loop is CASRPRRSNTEAFF.

The chain combines TRBV27 with TRBJ1-5. The CDR3 runs 12 residues. Per germline, CDR1 MNHEY and CDR2 SMNVEV (reference sequence). CDR3 sequence: CASRRDPQPQHF.

The chain employs TRBV7-9 and TRBJ2-7; TCRdb lists TRBD1, though no DNA is available to test this call. The CDR3 length is 17 residues. The V gene's germline CDR1 is SEHNR and CDR2 FQNEAQ (reference sequence). The CDR3 protein is CASSLRKPGQGANEQYF.

The chain uses TRBV7-2 and TRBJ2-1; TCRdb designates TRBD1, a call that cannot be tested without DNA. The CDR3 runs to 15 residues. Looked up from germline, CDR1 is SGHTA and CDR2 is FQGNSA. The CDR3 sequence: CASSLTGQVLQWQFF.

The V gene is TRBV25-1, the J gene TRBJ2-1; the TRBD2 assignment by TCRdb is unverifiable without DNA. The CDR3 sequence is 16 residues long. Per the germline V gene, CDR1 is MGHDK and CDR2 is SYGVNS. The CDR3 sequence is CASSVTSGRANNEQFF. The full variable domain, its missing parts supplied by reference TRBV25-1 and TRBJ2-1, is EADIYQTPRYLVIGTGKKITLECSQTMGHDKMYWYQQDPGMELHLIHYSYGVNSTEKGDLSSESTVSRIRTEHFPLTLESARPSHTSQYLCASSVTSGRANNEQFFGPGTRLTVL.

CDR3 in amino acids: CASSREAFPPLHF. The chain carries TRBV9 and TRBJ1-6. The CDR3 totals 13 residues. The V gene's germline CDR1 is SGDLS and CDR2 YYNGEE. The variable domain in full, with the rest retrieved from reference TRBV9 and TRBJ1-6, is DSGVTQTPKHLITATGQRVTLRCSPRSGDLSVYWYQQSLDQGLQFLIQYYNGEERAKGNILERFSAQQFPDLHSELNLSSLELGDSALYFCASSREAFPPLHFGNGTRLTVT.

The CDR3: CASSITGGNYGYTF. The genes are TRBV19 and TRBJ1-2; TCRdb selects TRBD1, and the lack of DNA leaves this call unchecked. This CDR3 has 14 amino acids. Germline loops: CDR1 LNHDA, CDR2 SQIVND (reference sequence).

The gene calls are TRBV3-1 and TRBJ2-1; absent DNA, TCRdb's TRBD2 call cannot be checked. The CDR3 has 14 amino acids. CDR1 is LGHDT and CDR2 is YNNKEL in the germline V gene (reference sequence). The CDR3 loop is CASNPNGPRSEQFF.

The chain combines TRBV9 with TRBJ2-3; TCRdb indicates TRBD2, and absent DNA this call remains unverified. The length of the CDR3 is 20 residues. The germline gives CDR1 SGDLS, CDR2 YYNGEE. The CDR3 loop reads CASSVGAGTSGRKSPDTQYF.

The chain uses TRBV9 and TRBJ2-3; with no DNA, the TCRdb D assignment of TRBD1 cannot be verified. The CDR3 contains 18 residues. CDR1 is SGDLS and CDR2 is YYNGEE in the germline V gene. This CDR3 is CASSVAGGARGYTDTQYF.

The rearrangement uses TRBV10-1 and TRBJ2-2. In germline, CDR1 is WNHNN, CDR2 SYGVQD (reference sequence). This CDR3 contains 12 residues. CDR3: CATGPNTGELFF.

The rearrangement joins TRBV9 to TRBJ2-7; TCRdb designates TRBD1, a call that cannot be tested without DNA. This CDR3 contains 15 residues. Germline V gene data show CDR1 as SGDLS and CDR2 as YYNGEE. The CDR3 loop reads CASSVASDRDYEQYF. The complete variable domain, with remaining parts taken from reference TRBV9 and TRBJ2-7, reads DSGVTQTPKHLITATGQRVTLRCSPRSGDLSVYWYQQSLDQGLQFLIQYYNGEERAKGNILERFSAQQFPDLHSELNLSSLELGDSALYFCASSVASDRDYEQYFGPGTRLTVT.